A selection of T cell receptor beta chains follows, all from one sample in a study of blood T cell repertoires in COVID-19. Assay used: immunoSEQ multiplex PCR; TCRdb lists only in-frame clones, some missing. The repertoire consists of about 110,000 clones, with roughly four fifths occurring once and the leading ten covering 11% to 15%. The sample was peripheral blood. The receptors stem from a woman aged 55-70 years with acute or convalescent COVID-19. Each CDR3 is given without its conserved first and last residue. Each record gives: V gene, J gene, CDR3 protein.

v_call: TRBV11-3; j_call: TRBJ2-1; cdr3_aa: ASSPDGGRESEQF
v_call: TRBV3-1/TRBV3-2; j_call: TRBJ2-7; cdr3_aa: ASSQDVTSLHEQY
v_call: TRBV11-2; j_call: TRBJ1-2; cdr3_aa: ASSSFGGPNYGYT
v_call: TRBV4-1; j_call: TRBJ2-2; cdr3_aa: ASSPQGWNTGELF
v_call: TRBV9; j_call: TRBJ1-3; cdr3_aa: ASSVDTGAGNTIY
v_call: TRBV2; j_call: TRBJ1-2; cdr3_aa: ASGAIQHLYGYT
v_call: TRBV3-1/TRBV3-2; j_call: TRBJ2-7; cdr3_aa: ASSQRLGVYEQY
v_call: TRBV24-1; j_call: TRBJ2-3; cdr3_aa: ATSDSSPQDTQY
v_call: TRBV10-3; j_call: TRBJ2-3; cdr3_aa: AMGKGWTSEGTDTQY
v_call: TRBV2; j_call: TRBJ2-2; cdr3_aa: ASGREGSGELF
v_call: TRBV7-9; j_call: TRBJ2-2; cdr3_aa: ASSVGTGNTGELF
v_call: TRBV2; j_call: TRBJ2-7; cdr3_aa: ASSEQGLGEQY
v_call: TRBV19; j_call: TRBJ1-1; cdr3_aa: ASSIGRGTEAF
v_call: TRBV5-1; j_call: TRBJ2-7; cdr3_aa: ASSPGVVPYEQY
v_call: TRBV7-2; j_call: TRBJ2-2; cdr3_aa: ASSLVGGAGDTGELF
v_call: TRBV5-1; j_call: TRBJ2-7; cdr3_aa: ASSSTPATGGSYEQY
v_call: TRBV18; j_call: TRBJ2-1; cdr3_aa: ASSPPFGQRYNEQF
v_call: TRBV11-2; j_call: TRBJ1-1; cdr3_aa: ASSLDRATFEAF
v_call: TRBV2; j_call: TRBJ2-7; cdr3_aa: ASTQLAGVGEQY
v_call: TRBV18; j_call: TRBJ1-3; cdr3_aa: ASKKQNSGNTIY
v_call: TRBV19; j_call: TRBJ1-2; cdr3_aa: ASNQQGANYGYT
v_call: TRBV27; j_call: TRBJ2-5; cdr3_aa: EDRGNQETQY
v_call: TRBV20-1; j_call: TRBJ2-2; cdr3_aa: SARSGGELF
v_call: TRBV11-2; j_call: TRBJ1-3; cdr3_aa: ASSLVSYSGNTIY
v_call: TRBV4-2; j_call: TRBJ2-7; cdr3_aa: ASSPDRSSYEQY
v_call: TRBV6-5; j_call: TRBJ1-3; cdr3_aa: ASSYAGGLSGNTIY
v_call: TRBV2; j_call: TRBJ1-1; cdr3_aa: ASRTGQQNTEAF
v_call: TRBV19; j_call: TRBJ2-7; cdr3_aa: ASSPQPSSGGYEQY
v_call: TRBV6-6; j_call: TRBJ1-4; cdr3_aa: ASSNTGATNEKLF
v_call: TRBV7-2; j_call: TRBJ2-2; cdr3_aa: ASSLVWGHTGELF
v_call: TRBV7-9; j_call: TRBJ1-2; cdr3_aa: ASRATGVNYGYT
v_call: TRBV7-9; j_call: TRBJ1-2; cdr3_aa: ASSLLQGTYGYT
v_call: TRBV20-1; j_call: TRBJ1-2; cdr3_aa: SASDPRGGTLGYGYT
v_call: TRBV15; j_call: TRBJ2-5; cdr3_aa: ATSRDRSLETQY
v_call: TRBV7-7; j_call: TRBJ1-4; cdr3_aa: ASSLAGGKDEKLF
v_call: TRBV9; j_call: TRBJ2-1; cdr3_aa: ASSVGFSAGGQNEQF
v_call: TRBV19; j_call: TRBJ1-2; cdr3_aa: ASNEGILDYGYT
v_call: TRBV2; j_call: TRBJ1-2; cdr3_aa: ASRVDTPRVGGYT
v_call: TRBV19; j_call: TRBJ2-7; cdr3_aa: ASSRTAMTSYEQY
v_call: TRBV27; j_call: TRBJ2-1; cdr3_aa: ASSWDREVSYNEQF
v_call: TRBV29-1; j_call: TRBJ1-2; cdr3_aa: SVSDRENYGYT
v_call: TRBV7-3; j_call: TRBJ1-1; cdr3_aa: ASSLQGENTEAF
v_call: TRBV30; j_call: TRBJ1-3; cdr3_aa: ACRPMPGQGLRAGNTIY
v_call: TRBV5-1; j_call: TRBJ2-7; cdr3_aa: ASSAGQGADEQY
v_call: TRBV30; j_call: TRBJ1-5; cdr3_aa: AWSVSAARRGGSNQPQH
v_call: TRBV15; j_call: TRBJ1-4; cdr3_aa: ATSMGGREKLF
v_call: TRBV5-1; j_call: TRBJ1-1; cdr3_aa: ASSFSGSMNTEAF
v_call: TRBV27; j_call: TRBJ1-2; cdr3_aa: ASRGTGNYGYT
v_call: TRBV5-1; j_call: TRBJ1-2; cdr3_aa: ASTARTENNYGYT
v_call: TRBV7-9; j_call: TRBJ1-5; cdr3_aa: ASAGSGNQPQH
v_call: TRBV7-9; j_call: TRBJ2-5; cdr3_aa: ASSGNSGRRETQY
v_call: TRBV9; j_call: TRBJ1-1; cdr3_aa: ASSVGVGDMNTEAF
v_call: TRBV3-1/TRBV3-2; j_call: TRBJ1-6; cdr3_aa: ASSLEDSPLH
v_call: TRBV5-1; j_call: TRBJ1-2; cdr3_aa: ASSLGGGGSGYT
v_call: TRBV6-5; j_call: TRBJ2-7; cdr3_aa: ASSYSAGEQY
v_call: TRBV19; j_call: TRBJ1-2; cdr3_aa: ASTRKSTGGGYGYT
v_call: TRBV27; j_call: TRBJ2-4; cdr3_aa: ASSPSQRELAKNIQY